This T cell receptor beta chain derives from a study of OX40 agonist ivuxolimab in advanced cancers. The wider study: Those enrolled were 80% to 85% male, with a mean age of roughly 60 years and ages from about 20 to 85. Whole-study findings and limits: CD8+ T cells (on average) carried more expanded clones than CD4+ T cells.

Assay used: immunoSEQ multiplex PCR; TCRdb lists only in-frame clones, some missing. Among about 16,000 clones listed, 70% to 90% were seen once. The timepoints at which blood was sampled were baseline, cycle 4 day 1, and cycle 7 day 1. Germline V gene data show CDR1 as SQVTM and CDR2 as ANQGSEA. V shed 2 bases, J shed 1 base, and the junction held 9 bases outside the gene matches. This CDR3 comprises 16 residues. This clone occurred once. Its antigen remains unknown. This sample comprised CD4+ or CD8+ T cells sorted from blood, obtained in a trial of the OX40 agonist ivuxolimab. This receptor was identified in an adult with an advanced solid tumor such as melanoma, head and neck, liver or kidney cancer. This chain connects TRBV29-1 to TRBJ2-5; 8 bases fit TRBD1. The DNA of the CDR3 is TGCAGCGTTGAACCGGGACAGGCAAACCTCCAAGAGACCCAGTACTTC. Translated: CSVEPGQANLQETQYF.